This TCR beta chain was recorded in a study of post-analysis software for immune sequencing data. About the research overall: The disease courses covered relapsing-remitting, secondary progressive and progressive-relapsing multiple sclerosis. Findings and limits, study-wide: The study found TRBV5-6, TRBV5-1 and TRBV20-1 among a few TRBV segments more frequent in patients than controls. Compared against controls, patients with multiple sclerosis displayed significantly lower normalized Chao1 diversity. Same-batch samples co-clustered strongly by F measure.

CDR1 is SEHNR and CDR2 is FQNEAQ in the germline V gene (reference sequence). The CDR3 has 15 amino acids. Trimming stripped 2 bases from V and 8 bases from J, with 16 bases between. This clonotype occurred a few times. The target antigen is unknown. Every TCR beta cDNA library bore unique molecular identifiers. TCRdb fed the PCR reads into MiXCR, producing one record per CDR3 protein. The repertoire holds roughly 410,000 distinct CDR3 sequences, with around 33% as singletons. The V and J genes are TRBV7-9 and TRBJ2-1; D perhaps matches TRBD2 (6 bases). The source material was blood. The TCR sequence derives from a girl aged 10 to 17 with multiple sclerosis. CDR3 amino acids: CASSLFRDASDEQFF. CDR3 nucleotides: TGTGCCAGCAGCTTATTTAGGGACGCTAGCGATGAGCAGTTCTTC.